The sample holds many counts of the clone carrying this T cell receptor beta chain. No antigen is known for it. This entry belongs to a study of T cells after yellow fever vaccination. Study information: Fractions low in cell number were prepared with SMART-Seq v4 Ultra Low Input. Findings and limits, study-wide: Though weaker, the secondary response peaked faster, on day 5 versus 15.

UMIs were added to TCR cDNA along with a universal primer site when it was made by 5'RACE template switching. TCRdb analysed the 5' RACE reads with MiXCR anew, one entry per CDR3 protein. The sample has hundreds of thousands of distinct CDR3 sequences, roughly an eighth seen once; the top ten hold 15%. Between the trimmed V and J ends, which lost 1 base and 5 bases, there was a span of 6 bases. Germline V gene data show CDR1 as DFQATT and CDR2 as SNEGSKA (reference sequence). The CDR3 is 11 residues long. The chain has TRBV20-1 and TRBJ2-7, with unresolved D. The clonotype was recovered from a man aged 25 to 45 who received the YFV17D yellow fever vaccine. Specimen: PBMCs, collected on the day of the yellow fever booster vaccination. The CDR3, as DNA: TGCAGTGCTAGAGGGCGGAACGAGCAGTACTTC. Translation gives CSARGRNEQYF.